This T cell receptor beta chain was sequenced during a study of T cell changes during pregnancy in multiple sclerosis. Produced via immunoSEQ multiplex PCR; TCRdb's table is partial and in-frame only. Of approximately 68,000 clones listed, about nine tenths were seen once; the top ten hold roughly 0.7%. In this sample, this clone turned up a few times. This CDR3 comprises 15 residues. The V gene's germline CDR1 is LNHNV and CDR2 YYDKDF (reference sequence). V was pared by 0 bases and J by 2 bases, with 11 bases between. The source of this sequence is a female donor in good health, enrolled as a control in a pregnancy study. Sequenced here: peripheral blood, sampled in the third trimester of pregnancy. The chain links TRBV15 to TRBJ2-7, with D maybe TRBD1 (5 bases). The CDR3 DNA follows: TGTGCCACCAGCAGAGACAGGGCAAGGACCTACGAGCAGTACTTC. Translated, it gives CATSRDRARTYEQYF. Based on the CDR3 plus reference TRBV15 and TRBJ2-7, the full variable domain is DAMVIQNPRYQVTQFGKPVTLSCSQTLNHNVMYWYQQKSSQAPKLLFHYYDKDFNNEADTPDNFQSRRPNTSFCFLDIRSPGLGDTAMYLCATSRDRARTYEQYFGPGTRLTVT.